A single sample is the source of the 17 T cell receptor beta chains below, sequenced in a study of spatial heterogeneity in lung cancer. TCRdb reprocessed the 5' RACE reads with MiXCR, giving one entry per CDR3 protein. The sample lists some 83,000 distinct CDR3 sequences, roughly a fifth seen once, with roughly 6.2% in the top ten. Time point denoted: sample taken at primary tumor resection. Tumor, nontumor lung or frozen PBMC supplied whole RNA that was sequenced unsorted. Sample: PBMCs, taken at surgery. The receptors here all came from a male donor with early-stage non-small cell lung cancer.

This clonotype turned up a few times. The chain joins TRBV19 to TRBJ1-1; TRBD1 is a possible D gene (5 bases). This CDR3 contains 12 residues. V was shortened by 5 bases and J by 5 bases, with 9 bases between the two germline ends. Germline CDR1 is LNHDA and CDR2 is SQIVND (reference sequence). In nucleotides, the CDR3 is TGTGCCAGTAGTCCGGGGCGGACTGAAGCTTTCTTT. Encoded protein: CASSPGRTEAFF.

The chain couples TRBV12-1 to TRBJ1-1; the table gives TRBD1 as D, unverified against the DNA. TRBV12-1 counts as a pseudogene. The CDR3 has 14 residues. The CDR3 DNA sequence: TGTGCCAGCAGCCCGGACAGCTTGAACACTGAAGCTTTCTTT. Translated, it gives CASSPDSLNTEAFF.

In this sample, this clonotype turned up a few times. V is TRBV6-2 or TRBV6-3 and J is TRBJ1-5, with 7 positions matching TRBD1. This CDR3 spans 16 amino acids. V lost 6 bases and J lost 3; bases outside the gene matches: 11. Germline lookup yields CDR1 MNHEY and CDR2 SVGEGT. The chain's CDR3 is CASSRSRQGYNQPQHF. In DNA, the CDR3 is TGTGCCAGCAGCCGCTCCCGACAGGGCTACAATCAGCCCCAGCATTTT.

This clonotype came up a few times. The chain uses TRBV12-3 or TRBV12-4 and TRBJ1-4; TRBD1 is a possible D gene (5 bases). The CDR3 loop spans 16 amino acids. Trimming left V 4 bases short and J 0 bases short, with 12 bases between. The CDR3: CASSYRTAATNEKLFF. The CDR3 bases are TGTGCCAGCAGTTACAGGACGGCCGCAACTAATGAAAAACTGTTTTTT.

The chain has TRBV13 and TRBJ2-5; D call uncertain. The germline gives CDR1 PRHDT, CDR2 FYEKMQ (reference sequence). The CDR3 sequence is 14 residues long. V shed 0 bases and J shed 4 bases, with 9 bases lying between them. CDR3 in amino acids: CASSLGVPLETQYF. The CDR3 nucleotides are TGTGCCAGCAGCTTAGGGGTCCCTTTAGAGACCCAGTACTTC.

V gene TRBV28 combines with J gene TRBJ1-3; the match to TRBD1 covers 8 bases. This CDR3 region has 17 residues. With 1 base clipped from V and 2 bases from J, the junction kept 7 bases outside the gene matches. Germline V gene lookup returns CDR1 MDHEN and CDR2 SYDVKM. CDR3 residues: CASSLSQGATTGNTIYF. For the CDR3, the DNA is TGTGCCAGCAGTTTATCCCAGGGGGCGACGACTGGAAACACCATATATTTT.

This clonotype is categorized as medium-sized. The chain couples TRBV19 to TRBJ1-5, with D hard to call. Germline CDR1 LNHDA, CDR2 SQIVND (reference sequence). This CDR3 spans 11 amino acids. V was cut by 5 bases and J by 7 bases, with 6 bases left in between. Written as DNA, the CDR3 is TGTGCCAGTAGTTCGGGCCAGCCCCAGCATTTT. Its protein is CASSSGQPQHF.

The J gene is TRBJ2-7, the V gene TRBV28; 8 bases fit TRBD1. Trimming removed 6 bases from V and 2 bases from J; junction bases left unmatched: 6. Germline V CDR1 and CDR2: MDHEN, SYDVKM. The CDR3 is made up of 14 amino acids. The CDR3 loop is CASSKTGGTYEQYF. Here the CDR3 DNA reads TGTGCCAGCAGCAAAACAGGGGGTACCTACGAGCAGTACTTC. Looking up the rest from reference TRBV28 and TRBJ2-7 gives the full variable domain: DVKVTQSSRYLVKRTGEKVFLECVQDMDHENMFWYRQDPGLGLRLIYFSYDVKMKEKGDIPEGYSVSREKKERFSLILESASTNQTSMYLCASSKTGGTYEQYFGPGTRLTVT.

Many counts were recorded for this clonotype. The chain employs TRBV20-1 and TRBJ2-1; 10 bases line up with TRBD1. The germline CDR1 and CDR2 sequences are DFQATT and SNEGSKA (reference sequence). J was trimmed by 8 bases and V by 0 bases; bases with no gene match: 10. The CDR3 length is 16 residues. CDR3 in DNA: TGCAGTGCTAGAGACCGGGACAGGGGACTGCAGTATGAGCAGTTCTTC. This gives the protein CSARDRDRGLQYEQFF.

The sample holds a few counts of this clonotype. The genes are TRBV12-3 or TRBV12-4 and TRBJ2-5, with 9 nucleotides matching TRBD1. V dropped 5 bases and J dropped 5; count of bases not matched to a gene: 3. The CDR3 is made up of 13 amino acids. For the CDR3, the DNA is TGTGCCAGCAGTACAGGGGGCGCGGAGACCCAGTACTTC. Amino acid sequence: CASSTGGAETQYF.

This clonotype was seen a handful of times. V usage is TRBV19 and J usage is TRBJ1-2, with unresolved D. V was cut by 5 bases and J by 8 bases, with 15 bases left in between. This CDR3 spans 13 amino acids. The germline CDR1 and CDR2 sequences are LNHDA and SQIVND (reference sequence). CDR3 in amino acids: CASSETSLVGYTF. In DNA, the CDR3 is TGTGCCAGTAGTGAGACTTCCCTGGTGGGCTACACCTTC.

The chain joins TRBV5-1 to TRBJ1-1; 9 bases match TRBD1. Germline assignment: CDR1 SGHRS and CDR2 YFSETQ. The CDR3 is 18 amino acids. The V segment lost 4 bases and the J segment 0 bases; nucleotides outside the gene matches: 13. CDR3 in amino acids: CASSRWSGTGNMNTEAFF. The CDR3 DNA reads TGCGCCAGCAGCCGTTGGTCCGGGACAGGGAACATGAACACTGAAGCTTTCTTT.

V and J are TRBV9 and TRBJ2-5, with unresolved D. The CDR3 has 15 residues. Germline V lookup: CDR1 SGDLS, CDR2 YYNGEE. The V end lost 0 bases, the J end lost 5 bases, and 14 bases lay between the germline ends. CDR3 residues: CASSVGIRGQETQYF. CDR3 in DNA: TGTGCCAGCAGCGTAGGTATTAGAGGTCAGGAGACCCAGTACTTC.

The chain links TRBV5-4 to TRBJ1-1, with D hard to call. The CDR3 runs 13 residues. Germline V gene sequence: CDR1 SGHNT, CDR2 YYREEE (reference sequence). The V gene lost 2 bases and the J gene lost 4 bases, with 9 bases spanning the gap. Written as DNA, the CDR3 is TGTGCCAGCAGCTTTGGGTTGGGCACTGAAGCTTTCTTT. Residues: CASSFGLGTEAFF.

The chain employs TRBV28 and TRBJ1-1; D unclear. The CDR3 is made up of 13 amino acids. V dropped 2 bases and J dropped 7 bases, with 11 bases sitting between them. Germline lookup yields CDR1 MDHEN and CDR2 SYDVKM. DNA of the CDR3: TGTGCCAGCAGTTTACAGGCAGCATTTGAAGCTTTCTTT. This encodes CASSLQAAFEAFF. The entire variable domain, with the rest obtained from reference TRBV28 and TRBJ1-1, is as follows: DVKVTQSSRYLVKRTGEKVFLECVQDMDHENMFWYRQDPGLGLRLIYFSYDVKMKEKGDIPEGYSVSREKKERFSLILESASTNQTSMYLCASSLQAAFEAFFGQGTRLTVV.

The J gene is TRBJ2-3, the V gene TRBV11-2; no reliable D call. CDR1 and CDR2 from the germline V gene are SGHAT and FQNNGV. The CDR3 runs 13 residues. Trimming pared 3 bases from V and 1 base from J, leaving 5 bases between. CDR3 protein: CASSFQGTDTQYF. The CDR3 DNA reads TGTGCCAGCAGCTTCCAGGGCACAGATACGCAGTATTTT.

The chain employs TRBV20-1 and TRBJ2-1; TRBD2 agrees at 12 bases. V trimming: 5 bases; J trimming: 0 bases; junction bases outside the gene matches: 2. The CDR3 covers 15 residues. Germline V gene lookup returns CDR1 DFQATT and CDR2 SNEGSKA (reference sequence). The CDR3: CSAPTSGSSYNEQFF. The DNA for the CDR3 is TGCAGTGCTCCGACTAGCGGGAGCTCCTACAATGAGCAGTTCTTC.